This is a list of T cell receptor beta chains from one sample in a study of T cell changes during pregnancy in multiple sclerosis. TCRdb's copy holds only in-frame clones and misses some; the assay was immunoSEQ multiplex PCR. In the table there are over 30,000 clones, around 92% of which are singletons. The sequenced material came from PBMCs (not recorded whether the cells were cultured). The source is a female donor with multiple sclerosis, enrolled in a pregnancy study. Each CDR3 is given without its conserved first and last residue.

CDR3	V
AWSFKGGSNQPQH	TRBV30
ASSTVVEKYNEQF	TRBV6-4
ASSAITGSGKTQY	TRBV7-2
ASSPPSGNSEQF	TRBV5-1
ARGTGRVPNQPQH	TRBV12-1
ASSFHPRTSGSSEY	TRBV27
ASSPHAAYEQY	TRBV7-2
ASSPGRANYGYT	TRBV2
ASSVVEGKGYT	TRBV9
SVYRLGASEAF	TRBV29-1
ASSEVGSFSDGYT	TRBV6-1
ASSSIRDTEAF	TRBV5-6
SVTEAGEGLEQY	TRBV29-1
ASSLPGTSGSHEQF	TRBV5-4
ASSQEQWGGGTDTQY	TRBV4-1
ASSLAWDYEQY	TRBV7-2
ASSLDRAGANVLT	TRBV28
ASSLRASGIPRSSTDTQY	TRBV5-1
ASRSGQGTGNTIY	TRBV6-5
ASSEGTSGTYEQY	TRBV2
ASSLASQGSIRGTEAF	TRBV5-1
ASSLGLADLIMEQY	TRBV5-6